This paragraph covers one TCR beta chain sequence. What it recognizes is unknown. These data are taken from a study of blood T cells in healthy people across ages. Alongside a J-beta primer mix, a sample-barcoded 5' primer served in a second PCR lasting 7 to 11 cycles. Tagging of each cDNA molecule was performed by a template-switch adaptor with 12 random nucleotides. From each sample, at least 3 million paired-end reads containing CDR3 were obtained. TCRdb independently ran MiXCR on the 5' RACE reads; one entry per CDR3 protein. The sample lists about 670,000 distinct CDR3 sequences; around 52% were seen once. Study results and limitations: Higher diversity, along with more naive CD4+ cells, distinguished long-lived donors from aged donors.

V was pared by 4 bases and J by 6 bases, with 10 bases between. Germline V CDR1 and CDR2: LGHDT, YNNKEL (reference sequence). The CDR3 is 12 residues long. The chain recombines TRBV3-1 with TRBJ2-7, with unresolved D. The sequenced sample was blood. The receptor was derived from a woman of 80 years or more in good health. The CDR3 here is CASSLAESEQYF. DNA of the CDR3: TGTGCCAGCAGCCTCGCCGAATCCGAGCAGTACTTC.